This T cell receptor (beta chain) was sequenced in a study of T cell changes during pregnancy in multiple sclerosis. Only in-frame clones appear in the TCRdb table, and some are missing; sequencing was by immunoSEQ multiplex PCR. This sample has 29,000 or so clones, with over 85% found just once. This CDR3 contains 15 residues. Trimming removed 5 bases from V and 8 bases from J, with 18 bases in between. Germline loops: CDR1 SGHAT, CDR2 FQNNGV. J is TRBJ1-4 and V is TRBV11-2; the D is unclear. This TCR was recovered from a female donor with multiple sclerosis, enrolled in a pregnancy study. This specimen consisted of CD4+ T cells from peripheral blood mononuclear cells, obtained in the first trimester of pregnancy. CDR3 protein: CASSPAREVSEKLFF. The CDR3, as DNA: TGTGCCAGCAGCCCGGCCCGGGAGGTCAGCGAAAAACTGTTTTTT.